The TCR beta chain described here comes from a study of CD8+ T cells in alopecia areata. Study conclusions and caveats: The study found higher clonality in lesional than normal scalp, especially in alopecia totalis/universalis.

Extracted RNA was reverse transcribed, and the resulting cDNA served as sequencing template. The assay was immunoSEQ multiplex PCR, and TCRdb's table has in-frame clones only and misses some. The sample holds 200,000 to 250,000 clones, 57% seen once. Trimming left V 5 bases short and J 3 bases short, with 17 bases between. Germline values: CDR1 SGHTA, CDR2 FQGNSA. The CDR3 sequence is 15 residues long. On this clone: Its antigen is not identified.

Material: CD4+ T cells sorted from blood, obtained at week 0. This TCR derives from a human donor with alopecia areata. The chain recombines TRBV7-2 with TRBJ2-7; maybe TRBD2 (6 bases). The CDR3 region is CASSPYGGANYEQYF. The CDR3 bases are TGTGCCAGCAGCCCCTACGGAGGGGCCAACTACGAGCAGTACTTC.